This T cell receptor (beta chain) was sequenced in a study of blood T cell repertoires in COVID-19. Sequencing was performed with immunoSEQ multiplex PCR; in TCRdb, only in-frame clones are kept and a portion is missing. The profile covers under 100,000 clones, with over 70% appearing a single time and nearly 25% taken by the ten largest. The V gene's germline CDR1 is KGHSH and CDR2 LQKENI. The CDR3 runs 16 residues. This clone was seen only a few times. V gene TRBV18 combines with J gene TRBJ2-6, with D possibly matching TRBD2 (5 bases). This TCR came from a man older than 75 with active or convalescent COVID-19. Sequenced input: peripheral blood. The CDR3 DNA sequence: TGTGCTTCCGGACGCGGGCGAAGTCCCGGGGCCAACGTCCTGACTTTC. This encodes CASGRGRSPGANVLTF.